Presented here are 10 T cell receptor beta chains from one specimen sequenced in a study of CD8 T cells in Susac syndrome. Reverse transcription of roughly 0.45 to 1 ug RNA used random hexamers. One entry per CDR3 protein, called by TCRdb with MiXCR from the immunoSEQ multiplex PCR reads. Among approximately 120,000 distinct CDR3 sequences listed, about 95% were seen once. The specimen sequenced was CD8+ T cells from PBMCs. The receptors come from a human donor with Susac syndrome.

CDR3 region: CASSTPGAEAFF. The CDR3 coding sequence is TGTGCCAGCAGCACCCCGGGGGCTGAAGCTTTCTTT. This sequence joins TRBV7-9 and TRBJ1-1; D may be TRBD1 (5 bases). The germline V and J ends were trimmed by 5 bases and 6 bases, with 10 bases remaining between them. Germline CDR1 is SEHNR and CDR2 is FQNEAQ (reference sequence). The CDR3 covers 12 residues.

The V gene is TRBV2, the J gene TRBJ1-1; TRBD1 matches at 8 bases. Germline loops: CDR1 SNHLY, CDR2 FYNNEI. V trimming: 2 bases; J trimming: 7 bases; junction bases outside the gene matches: 12. The CDR3 sequence is 16 residues long. Here the CDR3 reads CASSENSGQGWNEAFF. The DNA for the CDR3 is TGTGCCAGCAGTGAAAATTCAGGACAGGGATGGAATGAAGCTTTCTTT.

The chain joins TRBV9 to TRBJ2-1, with D possibly being TRBD2 (6 bases). Germline V gene data show CDR1 as SGDLS and CDR2 as YYNGEE. The CDR3 is made up of 13 amino acids. The V end lost 0 bases, the J end lost 7 bases, and 8 bases lay between the germline ends. CDR3 sequence reads: CASSVGRDNEQFF. CDR3 DNA sequence: TGTGCCAGCAGCGTAGGGCGGGATAATGAGCAGTTCTTC.

The rearrangement links TRBV4-1 to TRBJ1-5; perhaps TRBD1 as D (6 bases). Deletions cut 2 bases from V and 0 bases from J, with 11 bases between. Germline lookup yields CDR1 MGHRA and CDR2 YSYEKL. The length of the CDR3 is 16 residues. The chain's CDR3 is CASSQFGGASNQPQHF. The CDR3 DNA sequence: TGCGCCAGCAGCCAATTCGGGGGGGCTAGCAATCAGCCCCAGCATTTT.

V gene TRBV12-3 or TRBV12-4 combines with J gene TRBJ2-1; D unresolved. This CDR3 is built from 11 residues. Trimming took off 6 bases at V and 9 bases at J, with 9 bases between the two ends. The CDR3 DNA sequence: TGTGCCAGCAGGCTGGGCCCTGAGCAGTTCTTC. Translation: CASRLGPEQFF.

The chain uses TRBV4-1 and TRBJ1-2; no clear D gene. Trimming took off 0 bases at V and 0 bases at J, with 17 bases between the two ends. From germline, CDR1 is MGHRA and CDR2 YSYEKL. The CDR3 runs 18 residues. As DNA, the CDR3 is TGCGCCAGCAGCCAAGATTACCCCTCAATATACGCTAACTATGGCTACACCTTC. This translates into CASSQDYPSIYANYGYTF.

The DNA for the CDR3 is TGTGCCAGCAGTGACTCGTCGATTGGGGGGAATGAGCAGTTCTTC. Its protein is CASSDSSIGGNEQFF. The V gene is TRBV6-4, the J gene TRBJ2-1, with a tentative D call TRBD2 (6 bases). The V and J ends lost 0 bases and 7 bases respectively, with 13 bases between them. Germline lookup yields CDR1 MRHNA and CDR2 SNTAGT. CDR3 length: 15 amino acids.

The rearrangement links TRBV9 to TRBJ2-3; D tentatively fits TRBD1 or TRBD2 (5 bases each). The CDR3 loop spans 14 amino acids. Germline V gene sequence: CDR1 SGDLS, CDR2 YYNGEE. V lost 4 bases, J lost 4 bases, and 13 bases lay in between. The CDR3 DNA sequence: TGTGCCAGCAGCACAGAGGGGTTTTCAGATACGCAGTATTTT. Amino acid sequence: CASSTEGFSDTQYF.

The V call is TRBV5-1, the J call TRBJ2-7, with TRBD1 identical over 7 bases. V was clipped by 0 bases and J by 1 base; unmatched bases: 7. Germline V gene data show CDR1 as SGHRS and CDR2 as YFSETQ. CDR3 length: 16 residues. CDR3 DNA sequence: TGCGCCAGCAGCTTGGACCCCAGGGGGACGTCCTACGAGCAGTACTTC. Protein sequence: CASSLDPRGTSYEQYF.

The J gene is TRBJ1-4, the V gene TRBV24-1; D gene uncertain. The CDR3 is made up of 18 amino acids. Germline assignment: CDR1 KGHDR and CDR2 SFDVKD. Trimming removed 7 bases from V and 0 bases from J, with 20 bases in between. For the CDR3, the DNA is TGTGCCACCAGACTTTCCGGGCCGATAGTTACAACTAATGAAAAACTGTTTTTT. This translates into CATRLSGPIVTTNEKLFF.